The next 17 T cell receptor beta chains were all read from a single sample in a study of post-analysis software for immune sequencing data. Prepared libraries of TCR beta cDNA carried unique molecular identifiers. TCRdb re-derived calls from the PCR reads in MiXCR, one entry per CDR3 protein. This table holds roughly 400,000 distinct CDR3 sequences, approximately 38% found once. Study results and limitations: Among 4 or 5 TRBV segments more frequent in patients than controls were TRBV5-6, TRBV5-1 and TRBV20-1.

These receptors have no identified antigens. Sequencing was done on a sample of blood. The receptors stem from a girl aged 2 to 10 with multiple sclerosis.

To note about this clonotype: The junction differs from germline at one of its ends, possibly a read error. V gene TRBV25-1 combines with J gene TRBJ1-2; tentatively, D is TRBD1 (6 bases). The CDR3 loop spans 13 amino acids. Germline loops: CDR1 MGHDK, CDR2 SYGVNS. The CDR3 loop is CASRFGDLGGYTF. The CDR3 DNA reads TGTGCCAGCAGATTCGGGGACCTGGGGGGCTACACTTTC.

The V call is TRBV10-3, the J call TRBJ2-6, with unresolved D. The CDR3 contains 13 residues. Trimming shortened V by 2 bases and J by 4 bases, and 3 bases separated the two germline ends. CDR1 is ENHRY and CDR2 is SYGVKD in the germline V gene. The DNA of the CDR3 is TGTGCCATCAGTGAGGGGGGGGCCAACGTCCTGACTTTC. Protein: CAISEGGANVLTF.

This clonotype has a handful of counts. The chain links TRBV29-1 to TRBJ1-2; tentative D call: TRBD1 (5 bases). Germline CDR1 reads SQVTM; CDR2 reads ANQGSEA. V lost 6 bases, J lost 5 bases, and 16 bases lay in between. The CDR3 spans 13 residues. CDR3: CSVDALKGYGYTF. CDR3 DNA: TGCAGCGTCGACGCCCTGAAGGGGTATGGCTACACCTTC.

The CDR3 sequence: CASSYVGANVLTF. The CDR3 DNA reads TGTGCCAGCAGCTACGTAGGGGCCAACGTCCTGACTTTC. This chain uses TRBV5-4 with TRBJ2-6; D unclear. From germline, CDR1 is SGHNT and CDR2 YYREEE (reference sequence). V lost 3 bases to trimming and J lost 4 bases, with 5 bases between them. This CDR3 region has 13 residues.

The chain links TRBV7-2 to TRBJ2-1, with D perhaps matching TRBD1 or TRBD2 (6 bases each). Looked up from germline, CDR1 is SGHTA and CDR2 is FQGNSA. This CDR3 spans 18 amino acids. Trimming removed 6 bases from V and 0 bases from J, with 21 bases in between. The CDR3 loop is CASRNDRGERLSYNEQFF. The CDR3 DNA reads TGTGCCAGCAGGAACGATAGGGGGGAGCGGCTCTCCTACAATGAGCAGTTCTTC.

The CDR3 region is CSAQGTEKLFF. The CDR3 DNA sequence: TGCAGTGCCCAGGGTACTGAAAAACTGTTTTTT. V and J are TRBV20-1 and TRBJ1-4, with D maybe TRBD1 (5 bases). Trimming cost V 6 bases and J 7 bases, with 9 bases left between them. The germline V gene has CDR1 DFQATT and CDR2 SNEGSKA (reference sequence). This CDR3 spans 11 amino acids.

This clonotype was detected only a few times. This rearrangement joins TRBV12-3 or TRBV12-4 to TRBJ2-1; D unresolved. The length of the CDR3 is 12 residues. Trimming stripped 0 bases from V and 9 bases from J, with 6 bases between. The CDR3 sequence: CASSLAVPEQFF. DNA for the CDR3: TGTGCCAGCAGTTTAGCTGTACCTGAGCAGTTCTTC.

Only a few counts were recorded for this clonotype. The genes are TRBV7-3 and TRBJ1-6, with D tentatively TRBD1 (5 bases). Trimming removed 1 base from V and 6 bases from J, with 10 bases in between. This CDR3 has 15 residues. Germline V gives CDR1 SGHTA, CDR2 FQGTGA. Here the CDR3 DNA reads TGTGCCAGCAGCTTAAGTTCACAGGTTAATTCACCCCTCCACTTT. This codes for CASSLSSQVNSPLHF.

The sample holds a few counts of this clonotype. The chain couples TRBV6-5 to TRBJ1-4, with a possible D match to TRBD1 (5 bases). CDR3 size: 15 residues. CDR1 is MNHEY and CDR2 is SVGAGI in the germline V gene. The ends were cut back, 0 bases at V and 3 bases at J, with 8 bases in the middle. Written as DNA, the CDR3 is TGTGCCAGCAGTTACTCGGGACCTTCTAATGAAAAACTGTTTTTT. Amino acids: CASSYSGPSNEKLFF.

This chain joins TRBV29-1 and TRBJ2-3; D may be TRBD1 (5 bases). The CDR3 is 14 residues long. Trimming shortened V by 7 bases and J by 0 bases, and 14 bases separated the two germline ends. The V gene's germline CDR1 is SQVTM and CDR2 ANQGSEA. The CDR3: CSAQGWVSTDTQYF. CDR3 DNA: TGCAGCGCCCAGGGTTGGGTAAGCACAGATACGCAGTATTTT.

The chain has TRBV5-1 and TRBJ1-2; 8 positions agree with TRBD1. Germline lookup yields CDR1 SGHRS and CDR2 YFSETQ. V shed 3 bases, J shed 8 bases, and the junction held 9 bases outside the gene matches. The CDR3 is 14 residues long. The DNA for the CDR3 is TGCGCCAGCAGCTACCCGGAGGACAGGGAAGGCTACACCTTC. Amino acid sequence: CASSYPEDREGYTF.

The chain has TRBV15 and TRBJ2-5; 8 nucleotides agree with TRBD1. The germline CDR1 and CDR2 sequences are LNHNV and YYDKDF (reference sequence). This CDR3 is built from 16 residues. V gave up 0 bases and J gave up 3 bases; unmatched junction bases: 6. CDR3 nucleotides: TGTGCCACCAGCAGAGAAGGGACAGGTCGGGAAGAGACCCAGTACTTC. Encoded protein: CATSREGTGREETQYF.

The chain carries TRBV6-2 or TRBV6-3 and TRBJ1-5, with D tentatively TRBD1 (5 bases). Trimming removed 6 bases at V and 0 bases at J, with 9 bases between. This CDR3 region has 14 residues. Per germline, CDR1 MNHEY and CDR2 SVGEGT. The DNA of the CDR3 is TGTGCCAGCAGCTGGGACTCTAGCAATCAGCCCCAGCATTTT. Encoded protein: CASSWDSSNQPQHF.

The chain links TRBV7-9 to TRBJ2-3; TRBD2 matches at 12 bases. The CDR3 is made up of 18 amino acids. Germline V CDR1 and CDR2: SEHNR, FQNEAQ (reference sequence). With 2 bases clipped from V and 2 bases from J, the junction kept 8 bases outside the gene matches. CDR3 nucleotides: TGTGCCAGCAGCTTATTCTCGCTAGCGGGAGGGCCCACAGATACGCAGTATTTT. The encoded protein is CASSLFSLAGGPTDTQYF.

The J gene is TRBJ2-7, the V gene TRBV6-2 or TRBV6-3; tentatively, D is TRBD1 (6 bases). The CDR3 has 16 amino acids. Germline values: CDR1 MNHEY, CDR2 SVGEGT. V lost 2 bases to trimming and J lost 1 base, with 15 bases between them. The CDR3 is CASSYPPGALSYEQYF. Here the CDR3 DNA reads TGTGCCAGCAGTTACCCCCCAGGGGCTCTATCCTACGAGCAGTACTTC.

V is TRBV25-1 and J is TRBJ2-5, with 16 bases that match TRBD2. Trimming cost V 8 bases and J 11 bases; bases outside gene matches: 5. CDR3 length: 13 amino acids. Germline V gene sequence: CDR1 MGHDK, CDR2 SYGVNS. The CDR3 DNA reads TGTGCCAGCGGGACTAGCGGGGGGGGAGAGCAGTACTTC. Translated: CASGTSGGGEQYF.

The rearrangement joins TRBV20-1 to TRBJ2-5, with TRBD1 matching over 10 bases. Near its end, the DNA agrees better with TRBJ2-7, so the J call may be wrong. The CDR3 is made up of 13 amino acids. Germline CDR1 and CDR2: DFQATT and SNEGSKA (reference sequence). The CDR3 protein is CSAPGQGIHEQYF. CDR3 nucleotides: TGCAGTGCTCCGGGACAGGGGATCCACGAGCAGTACTTC.